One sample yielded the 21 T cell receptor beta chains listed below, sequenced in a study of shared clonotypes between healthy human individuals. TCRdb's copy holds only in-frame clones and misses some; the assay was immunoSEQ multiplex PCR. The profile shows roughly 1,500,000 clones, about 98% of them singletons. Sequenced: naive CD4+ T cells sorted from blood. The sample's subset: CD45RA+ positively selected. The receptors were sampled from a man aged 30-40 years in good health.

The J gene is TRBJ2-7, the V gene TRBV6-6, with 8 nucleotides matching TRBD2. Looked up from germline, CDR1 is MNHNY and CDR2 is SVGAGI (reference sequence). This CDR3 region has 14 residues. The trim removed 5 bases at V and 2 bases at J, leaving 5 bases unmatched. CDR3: CASSKSGSPYEQYF. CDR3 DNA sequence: TGTGCCAGCAGTAAAAGCGGGAGCCCCTACGAGCAGTACTTC.

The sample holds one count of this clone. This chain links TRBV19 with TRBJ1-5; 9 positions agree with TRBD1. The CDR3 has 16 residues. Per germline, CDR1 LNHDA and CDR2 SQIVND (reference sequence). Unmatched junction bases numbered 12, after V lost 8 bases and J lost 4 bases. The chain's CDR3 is CASEPYRGPTNQPQHF. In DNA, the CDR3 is TGTGCCAGTGAGCCTTACAGGGGGCCTACGAATCAGCCCCAGCATTTT.

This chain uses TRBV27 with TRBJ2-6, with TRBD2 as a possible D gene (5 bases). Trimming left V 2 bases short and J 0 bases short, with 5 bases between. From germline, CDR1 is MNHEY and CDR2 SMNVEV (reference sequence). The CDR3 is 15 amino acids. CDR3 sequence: CASSLEGSGANVLTF. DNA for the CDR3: TGTGCCAGCAGTTTAGAGGGCTCTGGGGCCAACGTCCTGACTTTC.

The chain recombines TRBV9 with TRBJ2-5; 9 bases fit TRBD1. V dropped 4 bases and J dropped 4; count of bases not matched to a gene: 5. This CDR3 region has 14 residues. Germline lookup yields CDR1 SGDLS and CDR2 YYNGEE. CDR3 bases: TGTGCCAGCAGCAGGGGACAGGGAGGAGAGACCCAGTACTTC. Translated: CASSRGQGGETQYF.

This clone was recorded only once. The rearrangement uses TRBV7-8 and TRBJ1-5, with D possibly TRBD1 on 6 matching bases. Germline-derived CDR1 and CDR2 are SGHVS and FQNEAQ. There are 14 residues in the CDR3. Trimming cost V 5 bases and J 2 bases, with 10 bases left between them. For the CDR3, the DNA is TGTGCCAGCAGCACCCGACAGGGCAATCAGCCCCAGCATTTT. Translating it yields CASSTRQGNQPQHF.

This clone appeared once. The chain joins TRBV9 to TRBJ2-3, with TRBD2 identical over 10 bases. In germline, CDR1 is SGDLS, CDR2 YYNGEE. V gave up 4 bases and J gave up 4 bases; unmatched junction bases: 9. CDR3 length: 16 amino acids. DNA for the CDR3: TGTGCCAGCAGCCCGGAAGGGACTAGCGTGGCAGATACGCAGTATTTT. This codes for CASSPEGTSVADTQYF. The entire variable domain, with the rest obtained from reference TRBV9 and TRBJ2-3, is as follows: DSGVTQTPKHLITATGQRVTLRCSPRSGDLSVYWYQQSLDQGLQFLIQYYNGEERAKGNILERFSAQQFPDLHSELNLSSLELGDSALYFCASSPEGTSVADTQYFGPGTRLTVL.

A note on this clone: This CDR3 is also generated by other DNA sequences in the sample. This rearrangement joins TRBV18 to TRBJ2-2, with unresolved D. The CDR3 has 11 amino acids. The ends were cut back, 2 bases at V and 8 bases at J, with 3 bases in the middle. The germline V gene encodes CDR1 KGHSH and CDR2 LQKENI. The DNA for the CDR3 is TGTGCCAGCTCACCATCAGGGGAGCTGTTTTTT. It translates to CASSPSGELFF.

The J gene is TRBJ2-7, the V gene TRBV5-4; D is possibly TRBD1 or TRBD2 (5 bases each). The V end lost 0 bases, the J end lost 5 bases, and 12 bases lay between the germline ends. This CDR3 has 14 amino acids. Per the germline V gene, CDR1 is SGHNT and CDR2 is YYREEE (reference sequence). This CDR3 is CASSLAGTSHEQYF. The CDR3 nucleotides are TGTGCCAGCAGCTTGGCCGGGACGTCCCACGAGCAGTACTTC.

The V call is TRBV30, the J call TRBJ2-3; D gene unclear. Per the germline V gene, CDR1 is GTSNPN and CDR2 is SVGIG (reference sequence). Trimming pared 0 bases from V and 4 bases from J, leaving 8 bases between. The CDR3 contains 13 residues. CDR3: CAWSVPTPDTQYF. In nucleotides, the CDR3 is TGTGCCTGGAGTGTACCAACCCCAGATACGCAGTATTTT. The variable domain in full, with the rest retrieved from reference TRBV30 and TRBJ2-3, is SQTIHQWPATLVQPVGSPLSLECTVEGTSNPNLYWYRQAAGRGLQLLFYSVGIGQISSEVPQNLSASRPQDRQFILSSKKLLLSDSGFYLCAWSVPTPDTQYFGPGTRLTVL.

CDR3 loop: CASSLGGLAGHNEQFF. The CDR3 region has the DNA TGTGCCAGCAGCTTGGGGGGACTAGCGGGACACAATGAGCAGTTCTTC. The chain combines TRBV5-4 with TRBJ2-1, with 13 nucleotides matching TRBD2. The CDR3 is made up of 16 amino acids. Germline V lookup: CDR1 SGHNT, CDR2 YYREEE (reference sequence). J lost 5 bases, V lost 0 bases, and 2 bases had no gene match.

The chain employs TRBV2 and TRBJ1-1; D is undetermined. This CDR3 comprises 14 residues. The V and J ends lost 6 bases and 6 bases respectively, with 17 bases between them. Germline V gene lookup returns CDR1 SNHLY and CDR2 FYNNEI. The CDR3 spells CASRASESKAEAFF. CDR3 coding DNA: TGTGCCAGCAGAGCCTCGGAGTCAAAGGCTGAAGCTTTCTTT.

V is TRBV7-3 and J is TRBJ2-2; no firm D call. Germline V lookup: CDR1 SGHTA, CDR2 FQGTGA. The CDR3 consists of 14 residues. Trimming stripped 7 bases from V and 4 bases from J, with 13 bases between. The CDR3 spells CASTQRTGTGELFF. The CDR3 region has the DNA TGTGCCAGCACCCAAAGGACGGGCACCGGGGAGCTGTTTTTT.

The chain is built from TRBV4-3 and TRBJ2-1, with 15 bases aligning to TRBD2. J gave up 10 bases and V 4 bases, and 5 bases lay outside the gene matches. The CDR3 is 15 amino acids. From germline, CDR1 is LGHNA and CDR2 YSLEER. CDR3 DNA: TGCGCCAGCAGCCGGACTAGCGGGAGGGCCGAAGAGCAGTTCTTC. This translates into CASSRTSGRAEEQFF.

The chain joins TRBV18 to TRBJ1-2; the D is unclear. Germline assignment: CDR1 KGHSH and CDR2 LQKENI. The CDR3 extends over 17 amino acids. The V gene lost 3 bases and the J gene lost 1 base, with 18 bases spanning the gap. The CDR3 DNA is TGTGCCAGCTCACCCGCGGACCTCCTGGGGTATAACTATGGCTACACCTTC. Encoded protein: CASSPADLLGYNYGYTF.

Written as DNA, the CDR3 is TGTGCCAGCAGGGCCCACGAACTTAATGAAAAACTGTTTTTT. This gives the protein CASRAHELNEKLFF. The chain is built from TRBV6-5 and TRBJ1-4; D gene uncertain. Germline V gene sequence: CDR1 MNHEY, CDR2 SVGAGI. The CDR3 length is 14 residues. V shed 6 bases and J shed 4 bases, with 12 bases lying between them.

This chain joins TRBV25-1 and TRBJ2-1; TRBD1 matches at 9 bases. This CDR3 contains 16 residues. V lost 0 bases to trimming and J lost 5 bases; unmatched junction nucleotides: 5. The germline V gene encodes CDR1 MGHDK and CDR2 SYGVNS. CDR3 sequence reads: CASSEYKGQGNNEQFF. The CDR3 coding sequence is TGTGCCAGCAGTGAATACAAGGGACAGGGCAACAATGAGCAGTTCTTC.

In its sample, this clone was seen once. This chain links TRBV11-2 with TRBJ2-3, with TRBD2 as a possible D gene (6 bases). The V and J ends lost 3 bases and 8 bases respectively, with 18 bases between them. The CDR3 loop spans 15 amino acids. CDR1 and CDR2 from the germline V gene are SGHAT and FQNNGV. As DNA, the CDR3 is TGTGCCAGCAGCTTTCGGCCAGCAACGGAGGGTACGCAGTATTTT. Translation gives CASSFRPATEGTQYF.

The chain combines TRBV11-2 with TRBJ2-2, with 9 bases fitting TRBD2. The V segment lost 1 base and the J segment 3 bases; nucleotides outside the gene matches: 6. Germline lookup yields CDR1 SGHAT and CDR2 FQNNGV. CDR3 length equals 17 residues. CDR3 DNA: TGTGCCAGCAGCTTAGCCGGGACTAGCCGATACACCGGGGAGCTGTTTTTT. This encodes CASSLAGTSRYTGELFF.

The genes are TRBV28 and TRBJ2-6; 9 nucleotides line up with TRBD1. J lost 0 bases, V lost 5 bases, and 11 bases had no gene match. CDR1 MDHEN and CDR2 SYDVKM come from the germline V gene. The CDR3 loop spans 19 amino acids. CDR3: CASSPPGQGPSSGANVLTF. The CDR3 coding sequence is TGTGCCAGCAGTCCCCCCGGACAGGGGCCTAGCTCTGGGGCCAACGTCCTGACTTTC.

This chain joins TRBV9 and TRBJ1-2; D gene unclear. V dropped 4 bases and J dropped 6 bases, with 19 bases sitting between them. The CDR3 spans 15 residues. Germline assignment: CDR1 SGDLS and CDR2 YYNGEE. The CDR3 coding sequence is TGTGCCAGCAGCCCGCACCCGGGAGGAATTGATGGCTACACCTTC. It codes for CASSPHPGGIDGYTF.

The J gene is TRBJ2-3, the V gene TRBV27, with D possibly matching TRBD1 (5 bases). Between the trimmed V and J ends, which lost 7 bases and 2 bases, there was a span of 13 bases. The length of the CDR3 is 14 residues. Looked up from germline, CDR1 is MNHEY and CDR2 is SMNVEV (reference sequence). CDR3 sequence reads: CASILRAHTDTQYF. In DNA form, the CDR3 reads TGTGCCAGCATTCTCAGGGCACACACAGATACGCAGTATTTT.